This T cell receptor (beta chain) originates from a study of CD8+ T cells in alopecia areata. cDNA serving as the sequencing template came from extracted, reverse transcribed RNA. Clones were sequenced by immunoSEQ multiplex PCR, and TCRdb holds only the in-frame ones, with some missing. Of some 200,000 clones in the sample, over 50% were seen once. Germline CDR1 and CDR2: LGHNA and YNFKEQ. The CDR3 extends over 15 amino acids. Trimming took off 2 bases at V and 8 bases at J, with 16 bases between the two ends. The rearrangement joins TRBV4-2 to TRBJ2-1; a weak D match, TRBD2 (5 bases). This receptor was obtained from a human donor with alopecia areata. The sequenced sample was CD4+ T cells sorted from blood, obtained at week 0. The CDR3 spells CASSQRGWVEDEQFF. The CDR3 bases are TGTGCCAGCAGCCAAAGAGGGTGGGTTGAGGATGAGCAGTTCTTC.